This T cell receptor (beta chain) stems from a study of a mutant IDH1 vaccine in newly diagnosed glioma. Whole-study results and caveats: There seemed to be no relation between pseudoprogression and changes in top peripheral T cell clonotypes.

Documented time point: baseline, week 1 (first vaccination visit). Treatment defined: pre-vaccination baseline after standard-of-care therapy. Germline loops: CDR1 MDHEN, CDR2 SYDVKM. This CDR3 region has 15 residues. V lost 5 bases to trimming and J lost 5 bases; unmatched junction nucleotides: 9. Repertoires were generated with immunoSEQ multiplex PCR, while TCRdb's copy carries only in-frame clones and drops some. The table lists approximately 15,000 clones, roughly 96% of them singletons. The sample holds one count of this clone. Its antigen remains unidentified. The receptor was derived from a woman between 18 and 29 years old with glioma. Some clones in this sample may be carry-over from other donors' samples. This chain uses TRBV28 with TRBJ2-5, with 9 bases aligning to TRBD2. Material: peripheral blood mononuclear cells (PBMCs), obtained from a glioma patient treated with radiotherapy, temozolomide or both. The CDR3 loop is CASSPPSGTGETQYF. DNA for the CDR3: TGTGCCAGCAGTCCCCCTAGCGGGACGGGGGAGACCCAGTACTTC.